This T cell receptor beta chain derives from a study of blood T cells in healthy people across ages. The CDR3 loop spans 15 amino acids. V lost 0 bases, J lost 2 bases, and 1 base stayed unmatched. Germline loops: CDR1 MNHEY, CDR2 SVGEGT. The authors ran a second PCR of about 7 to 11 cycles using a sample-barcoded 5' primer and a J-beta primer mix. TCRdb redid the calling of the 5' RACE reads with MiXCR, one entry per CDR3 protein. This table has 910,000 or so distinct CDR3 sequences, just over 50% appearing once. This clonotype was observed a handful of times. The source of this sequence is a woman aged 60-75 years in good health. The V call is TRBV6-2 or TRBV6-3, the J call TRBJ2-3; 8 nucleotides match TRBD2. Material for sequencing was blood. The DNA for the CDR3 is TGTGCCAGCAGTTACTCAGCGGGGGACACAGATACGCAGTATTTT. It yields the protein CASSYSAGDTDTQYF.